These T cell receptor beta chains were read from a single sample in a study of blood T cells in healthy people across ages. TCRdb processed the 5' RACE reads anew with MiXCR; each CDR3 protein has one entry. The data show approximately 770,000 distinct CDR3 sequences, roughly 64% seen once. The source material was blood. The receptor set was obtained from a man younger than 40 in good health. Each CDR3 is given with its conserved first and last residue. D genes are given only for firm matches. The size of a clone is reported for some rows only, either as once, few or many, or as a class for expanded clones.

d_gene	j_gene	v_gene	abundance	CDR3nt	CDR3aa
TRBD1	TRBJ1-2	TRBV12-3/TRBV12-4	-	TGTGCCAGCAGAGGGGGCCCCCGCTACTATGGCTACACCTTC	CASRGGPRYYGYTF
-	TRBJ2-1	TRBV20-1	-	TGCAGTGCTAGAGATAGCAGACTGGGCGGGAAGCAGTTCTTC	CSARDSRLGGKQFF
-	TRBJ2-5	TRBV25-1	-	TGTGCCAGCAGTGAAGGGAGCGGACAAGAGACCCAGTACTTC	CASSEGSGQETQYF
-	TRBJ2-5	TRBV3-1	-	TGTGCCAGCAGCCAAGCGGAGCGGGTAGTGTACTTC	CASSQAERVVYF
-	TRBJ2-5	TRBV10-3	-	TGTGCCATCAGTGAGTCGAGTCCTTTGGGAAACCAAGAGACCCAGTACTTC	CAISESSPLGNQETQYF
TRBD2	TRBJ2-5	TRBV7-9	-	TGTGCCAGCAGCCTAGGACTAGCGCTCGGGACCCAGTACTTC	CASSLGLALGTQYF
TRBD1	TRBJ2-7	TRBV2	-	TGTGCCAGCAGCGTAACACAGGGGGTGTACGAGCAGTACTTC	CASSVTQGVYEQYF
-	TRBJ1-5	TRBV29-1	-	TGCAGCGTTGAGGAGAGTAGCAATCAGCCCCAGCATTTT	CSVEESSNQPQHF
-	TRBJ2-1	TRBV7-3	-	TGTGCCAGCAGCTTAACTCGAGGAGATGAGCAGTTCTTC	CASSLTRGDEQFF
TRBD1	TRBJ2-7	TRBV4-1	few	TGCGCCAGCAGCCAAGGTCATCCGGGACAGGGAACCTACGAGCAGTACTTC	CASSQGHPGQGTYEQYF
TRBD2	TRBJ2-7	TRBV7-2	-	TGTGCCAGCAGCTTAGTGGGACTAGCGGTCTCCTACGAGCAGTACTTC	CASSLVGLAVSYEQYF
-	TRBJ1-5	TRBV10-3	-	TGTGCCATCACCCAGCCCAATCAGCCCCAGCATTTT	CAITQPNQPQHF
-	TRBJ2-5	TRBV25-1	-	TGTGCCAGCAGTGCCAGCGCGAGGGGAGAGACCCAGTACTTC	CASSASARGETQYF
-	TRBJ1-1	TRBV25-1	-	TGTGCCAGCAGTGAAAGGGGGGACCCCGAAGCTTTCTTT	CASSERGDPEAFF
-	TRBJ1-5	TRBV24-1	-	TGTGCCACTGGCCCTAGCAATCAGCCCCAGCATTTT	CATGPSNQPQHF
-	TRBJ1-4	TRBV29-1	few	TGCAGCGTTGCGCCAGCCGGTGAAAAACTGTTTTTT	CSVAPAGEKLFF
TRBD2	TRBJ2-1	TRBV20-1	-	TGCAGTGCTAGGGCTAGCGGGCGAGATGAGCAGTTCTTC	CSARASGRDEQFF
-	TRBJ1-2	TRBV29-1	few	TGCAGCGTTGAAGTGGGGGGGGGCTACACCTTC	CSVEVGGGYTF
-	TRBJ2-7	TRBV14	-	TGTGCCAGCAGCCAACCGGGGGGGGACAGTACCTACGAGCAGTACTTC	CASSQPGGDSTYEQYF
-	TRBJ2-7	TRBV7-6	-	TGTGCCAGCAGCTTAGAACAGGGTACCCAGTCGTACGAGCAGTACTTC	CASSLEQGTQSYEQYF
-	TRBJ1-2	TRBV4-3	-	TGCGCCAGCAGCCAAGAGTCGGTGGGGAACTATGGCTACACCTTC	CASSQESVGNYGYTF
-	TRBJ2-7	TRBV27	-	TGTGCCAGCAGTTTGGGGTCTCCCGACTACTACGAGCAGTACTTC	CASSLGSPDYYEQYF
-	TRBJ2-7	TRBV20-1	-	TGCAGTGCTAGCAGTGAGGGGGAATCCTACGAGCAGTACTTC	CSASSEGESYEQYF
-	TRBJ2-7	TRBV10-3	-	TGTGCCGCCAAAGGGGCAGCAGCCTACGAGCAGTACTTC	CAAKGAAAYEQYF
-	TRBJ2-3	TRBV4-2	-	TGTGCCAGCAGCCAACTGGCCCCCACAGATACGCAGTATTTT	CASSQLAPTDTQYF
-	TRBJ1-2	TRBV25-1	-	TGTGCCAGCAGTTACGCCACCCTTTACACCTTC	CASSYATLYTF